The 8 T cell receptor beta chains in this list originate from one sample, sequenced in a study of cytomegalovirus exposure and HLA in healthy donors. The study ran its PCR with 60 Vbeta and 13 Jbeta primers. Only in-frame clones appear in the TCRdb table, and some are missing; sequencing was by immunoSEQ multiplex PCR. The repertoire holds some 180,000 clones, with about 80% as singletons. The sample taken for sequencing was PBMCs. These receptors all come from a woman aged 60-75 years in good health and CMV-seropositive.

In this sample, this clone turned up once. The chain recombines TRBV19 with TRBJ2-6, with D maybe TRBD1 (6 bases). The germline V and J ends were trimmed by 8 bases and 2 bases, with 22 bases remaining between them. From germline, CDR1 is LNHDA and CDR2 SQIVND (reference sequence). CDR3 length equals 18 residues. DNA for the CDR3: TGTGCCAGTTCATTACAGGGATCTTTCTCCGCTGGGGCCAACGTCCTGACTTTC. Protein product: CASSLQGSFSAGANVLTF.

In its sample, this clone was seen a few times. V usage is TRBV11-3 and J usage is TRBJ1-4, with D perhaps TRBD1 (5 bases). V was pared by 10 bases and J by 6 bases, with 12 bases between. Germline CDR1 and CDR2: SGHNT and YENEEA. There are 12 residues in the CDR3. The CDR3 bases are TGTGCCAACCGTTGGGGGGATGAAAAACTGTTTTTT. Translating it yields CANRWGDEKLFF.

The V call is TRBV19, the J call TRBJ1-1, with 7 positions matching TRBD1. Trimming took 5 bases from V and 2 from J; bases not matched to a gene: 5. The length of the CDR3 is 14 residues. Germline V lookup: CDR1 LNHDA, CDR2 SQIVND (reference sequence). As DNA, the CDR3 is TGTGCCAGTAGTCCCGGGACAGTCAACACTGAAGCTTTCTTT. The encoded protein is CASSPGTVNTEAFF.

This clone was detected a few times. This chain links TRBV19 with TRBJ2-3, with TRBD2 as a possible D gene (5 bases). V was trimmed by 1 base and J by 4 bases, leaving 18 bases between them. The germline gives CDR1 LNHDA, CDR2 SQIVND (reference sequence). The CDR3 is 17 amino acids. This CDR3 reads CASSIGLMGEGADTQYF. CDR3 bases: TGTGCCAGTAGTATAGGGTTGATGGGAGAGGGCGCAGATACGCAGTATTTT.

The chain couples TRBV6-5 to TRBJ1-5; no clear D. Germline-derived CDR1 and CDR2 are MNHEY and SVGAGI. CDR3 length equals 15 residues. V lost 2 bases to trimming and J lost 6 bases, with 14 bases between them. CDR3 in DNA: TGTGCCAGCAGTTACCCGAGAGGGAAATCTCAGCCCCAGCATTTT. Translating gives CASSYPRGKSQPQHF.

The chain employs TRBV5-4 and TRBJ2-6; the match to TRBD1 covers 9 bases. CDR3 length: 16 residues. Germline V lookup: CDR1 SGHNT, CDR2 YYREEE (reference sequence). With V trimmed by 2 bases and J by 3 bases, 3 bases remained unmatched. The CDR3 protein is CASSLQGAGGANVLTF. The DNA for the CDR3 is TGTGCCAGCAGCTTACAGGGGGCGGGTGGGGCCAACGTCCTGACTTTC.

The chain links TRBV30 to TRBJ1-5, with D unclear. This CDR3 comprises 15 residues. V was pared by 0 bases and J by 0 bases, with 9 bases between. Per the germline V gene, CDR1 is GTSNPN and CDR2 is SVGIG (reference sequence). As DNA, the CDR3 is TGTGCCTGGAGTGTAGGCGGAAATAGCAATCAGCCCCAGCATTTT. Its protein product is CAWSVGGNSNQPQHF.

The chain recombines TRBV7-9 with TRBJ1-3; D ambiguous. CDR1 SEHNR and CDR2 FQNEAQ come from the germline V gene (reference sequence). The V end lost 3 bases, the J end lost 4 bases, and 7 bases lay between the germline ends. The CDR3 spans 13 residues. The CDR3 sequence: CASSFTQGNTIYF. CDR3 coding DNA: TGTGCCAGCAGCTTTACCCAGGGAAACACCATATATTTT.